This paragraph covers one T cell receptor beta chain sequence. This clonotype was found a few times. This receptor's antigen is unknown. Per-nucleotide qualities are absent, and no much larger clonotype sits a single base away. Systemically healthy Caucasian individuals from Russia, 35 to 40 in total and aged roughly 6 to 100 years, were included as donors. Each donor gave approximately 9.3 milliliters of peripheral blood, collected into EDTA-treated Vacutainer tubes. Ficoll-Paque density-gradient centrifugation was used to isolate PBMCs, with at least 6.5 million per sample. Total RNA, at least 5 micrograms per sample, was extracted from PBMCs with Trizol reagent. Naive CD45RAhigh/CD27high T cell percentages were measured by flow cytometry on a PBMC aliquot from every donor. The data were obtained in a study of blood T cells in healthy people across ages (dated by TCRdb to between 2015 and 2016). Broadly, across the study: In model experiments, roughly one uniquely barcoded TCR beta cDNA molecule per two T cells was captured by template switching. To track age-related changes in TCR beta repertoire diversity, the study relied on deep sequencing normalized with unique cDNA molecular identifiers. The donors were divided into four age groups: young (average approximately 17 years), middle-aged (roughly 42), aged (approximately 59) and long-lived (roughly 86). To avoid experimental bias, donors of different ages were randomly spread across the sequencing lanes. Using the same blood draw, the study looked at two additional independent replicas of 1 million unique cDNA reads for two donors, one aged 18 to 29 and the other aged 80 or older.

Beyond this particular receptor, the publication reports: As age increased, observed TCR beta diversity per million T cells dropped in a roughly linear way, and a significant reduction was already evident by age around 41. Estimates of total diversity based on one million sequenced T cells were considered lower bounds and underestimates. Because donor CMV infection status was unknown, age-related changes in expanded clonotypes were potentially confounded. There was a strong correlation between observed TCR beta diversity and the percentage of naive T cells measured by flow cytometry. Bulk unsorted PBMC profiling prevented conclusive comparison of naive and antigen-experienced compartments. Compared with the aged group, the long-lived group had more naive CD4+ T cells, fewer expanded clones and increased TCR diversity, suggesting age selection.

Receptors were amplified or captured by 5' RACE. These reads were obtained on an Illumina HiSeq 2500. A second 7 to 11 cycle PCR used a sample-barcoded 5' primer and a J-beta primer mix. A template-switch 5' adaptor carrying 12 random nucleotides introduced a unique molecular identifier onto each TCR beta cDNA molecule. Each sample yielded at least 3 million CDR3-containing paired-end reads. First-strand cDNA was synthesized from all RNA with the Mint cDNA synthesis kit, primed by a TRBC-specific oligonucleotide. After uracil-DNA glycosylase treatment, a first 18-cycle PCR used universal primers M1SS and BC2_uni_R on all cDNA. Per the original workflow: For normalization, 1 million high-quality reads were randomly selected from each sample, with every read carrying a distinct molecular identifier. Instead of being binned into consensus sequences, reads with shared molecular identifiers were discarded. MiTCR, run with a Q25 quality threshold and the strictest error-elimination algorithm, handled CDR3 identification, clonotype clustering and error correction. A nonparametric unseen species model using Euler transformation provided a lower-bound estimate of total TCR beta diversity. The public reads were reprocessed in TCRdb via fastp at Q25 and MiXCR, keeping in-frame beta chains. Here each entry gathers all rows of one CDR3 protein and keeps the most common genes and DNA. The V and J calls follow TCRdb's processing rather than the paper's. The sample profile shows 1.4 million or so distinct CDR3 sequences; less than 45% of them were found once. Around 4% of the sample comes from the top ten.

This clonotype was sampled from a woman aged 18 to 35 in good health. The sample was blood.

The DNA reads TGCGCCAGCAGCCAAGAGGTATCAATTCAGCCCCAGCATTTT. It translates to CASSQEVSIQPQHF. The chain was built from TRBV4-1 and TRBJ1-5; no confident D gene assignment can be made. The CDR3, cysteine through phenylalanine, is 14 amino acids long. Left in the record is the CDR3 DNA by itself, 42 bases read in frame from the first base. Trimming costs V 0 bases and J 6 bases, and their ends lie 9 bases apart. The germline V gene supplies CDR1 MGHRA and CDR2 YSYEKL.